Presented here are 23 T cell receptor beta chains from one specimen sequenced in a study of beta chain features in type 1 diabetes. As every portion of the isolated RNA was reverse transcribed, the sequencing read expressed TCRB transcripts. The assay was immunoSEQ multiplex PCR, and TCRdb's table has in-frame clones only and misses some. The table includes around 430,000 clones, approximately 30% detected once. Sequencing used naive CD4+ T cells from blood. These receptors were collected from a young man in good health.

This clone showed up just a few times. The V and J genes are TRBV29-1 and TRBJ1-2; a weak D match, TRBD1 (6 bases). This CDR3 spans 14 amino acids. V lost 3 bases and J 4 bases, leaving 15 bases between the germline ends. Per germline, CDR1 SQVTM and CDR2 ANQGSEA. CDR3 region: CSVDRGWASYGYTF. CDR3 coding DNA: TGCAGCGTTGACAGGGGATGGGCTAGCTATGGCTACACCTTC. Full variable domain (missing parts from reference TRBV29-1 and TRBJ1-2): SAVISQKPSRDICQRGTSLTIQCQVDSQVTMMFWYRQQPGQSLTLIATANQGSEATYESGFVIDKFPISRPNLTFSTLTVSNMSPEDSSIYLCSVDRGWASYGYTFGSGTRLTVV.

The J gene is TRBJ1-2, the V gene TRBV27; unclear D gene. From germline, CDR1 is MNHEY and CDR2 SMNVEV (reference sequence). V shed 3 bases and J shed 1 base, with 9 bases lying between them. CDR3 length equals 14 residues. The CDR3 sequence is CASSLSRLNYGYTF. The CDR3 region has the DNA TGTGCCAGCAGTTTGTCCCGCCTTAACTATGGCTACACCTTC.

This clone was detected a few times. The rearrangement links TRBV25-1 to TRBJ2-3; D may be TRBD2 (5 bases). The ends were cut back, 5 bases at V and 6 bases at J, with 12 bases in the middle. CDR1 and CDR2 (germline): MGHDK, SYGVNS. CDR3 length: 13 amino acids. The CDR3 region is CASSRMGEDTQYF. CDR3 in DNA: TGTGCCAGCAGTCGAATGGGAGAGGATACGCAGTATTTT.

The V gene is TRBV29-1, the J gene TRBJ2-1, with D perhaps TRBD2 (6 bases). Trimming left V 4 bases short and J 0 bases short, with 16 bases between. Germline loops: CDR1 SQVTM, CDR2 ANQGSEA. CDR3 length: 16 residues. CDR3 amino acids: CSVGGTGAGSYNEQFF. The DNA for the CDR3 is TGCAGCGTTGGGGGGACGGGAGCGGGCTCCTACAATGAGCAGTTCTTC.

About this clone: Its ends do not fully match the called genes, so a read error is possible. CDR3 nucleotides: TGTGCTAGCAGTCCTAGCGGGAGAGGGGGAGATACGCAGTATTTT. Amino acid sequence: CASSPSGRGGDTQYF. V is TRBV7-7 and J is TRBJ2-3, with TRBD2 matching over 10 bases. The CDR3 has 15 residues. Per germline, CDR1 SSHAT and CDR2 FNYEAQ (reference sequence).

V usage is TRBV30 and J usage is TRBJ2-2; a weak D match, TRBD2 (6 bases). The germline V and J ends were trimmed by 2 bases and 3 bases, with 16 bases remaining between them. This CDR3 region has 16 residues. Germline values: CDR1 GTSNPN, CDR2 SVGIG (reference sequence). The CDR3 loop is CAWSTVSGGYTGELFF. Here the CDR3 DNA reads TGTGCCTGGAGTACTGTATCAGGAGGGTACACCGGGGAGCTGTTTTTT.

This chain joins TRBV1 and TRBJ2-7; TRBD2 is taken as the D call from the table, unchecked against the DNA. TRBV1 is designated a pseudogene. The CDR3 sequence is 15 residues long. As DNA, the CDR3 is TGCACCAGCAGCTCTCAGCGGGAGTCCTCCTACGAGCAGTACTTC. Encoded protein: CTSSSQRESSYEQYF.

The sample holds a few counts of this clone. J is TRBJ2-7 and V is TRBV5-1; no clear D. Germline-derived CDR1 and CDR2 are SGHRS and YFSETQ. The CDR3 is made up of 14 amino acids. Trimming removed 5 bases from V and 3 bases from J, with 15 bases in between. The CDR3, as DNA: TGCGCCAGCAGTTCCCAAACGGTTATCTACGAGCAGTACTTC. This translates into CASSSQTVIYEQYF.

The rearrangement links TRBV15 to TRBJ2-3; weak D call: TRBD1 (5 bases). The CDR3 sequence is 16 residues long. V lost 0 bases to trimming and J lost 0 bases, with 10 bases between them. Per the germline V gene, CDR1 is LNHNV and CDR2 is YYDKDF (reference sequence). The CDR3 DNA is TGTGCCACCAGCAGAGACCAGGGCCCCAGCACAGATACGCAGTATTTT. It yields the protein CATSRDQGPSTDTQYF.

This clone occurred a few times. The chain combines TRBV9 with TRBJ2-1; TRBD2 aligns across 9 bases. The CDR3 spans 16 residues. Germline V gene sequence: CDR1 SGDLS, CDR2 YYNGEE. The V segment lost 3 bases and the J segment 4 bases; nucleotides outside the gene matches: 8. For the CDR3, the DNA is TGTGCCAGCAGCGGAACCGGGACTAGCCATTACAATGAGCAGTTCTTC. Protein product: CASSGTGTSHYNEQFF.

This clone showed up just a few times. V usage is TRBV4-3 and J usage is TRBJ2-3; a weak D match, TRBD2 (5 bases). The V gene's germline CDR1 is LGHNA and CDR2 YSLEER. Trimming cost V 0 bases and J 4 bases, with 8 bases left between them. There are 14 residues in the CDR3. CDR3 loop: CASSQDLASDTQYF. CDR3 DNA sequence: TGCGCCAGCAGCCAAGATTTAGCGTCAGATACGCAGTATTTT.

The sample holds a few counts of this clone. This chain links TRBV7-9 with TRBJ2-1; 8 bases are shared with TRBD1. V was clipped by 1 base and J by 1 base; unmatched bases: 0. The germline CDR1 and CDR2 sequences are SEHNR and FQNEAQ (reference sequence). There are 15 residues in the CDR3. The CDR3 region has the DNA TGTGCCAGCAGCTTAGGGACAGGGTCCTACAATGAGCAGTTCTTC. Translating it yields CASSLGTGSYNEQFF.

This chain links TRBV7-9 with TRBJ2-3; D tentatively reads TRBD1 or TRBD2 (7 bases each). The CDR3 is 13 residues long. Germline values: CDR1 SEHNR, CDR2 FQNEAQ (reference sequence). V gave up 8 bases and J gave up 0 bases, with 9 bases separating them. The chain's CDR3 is CASQGGSTDTQYF. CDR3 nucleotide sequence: TGTGCCAGCCAGGGGGGGAGCACAGATACGCAGTATTTT.

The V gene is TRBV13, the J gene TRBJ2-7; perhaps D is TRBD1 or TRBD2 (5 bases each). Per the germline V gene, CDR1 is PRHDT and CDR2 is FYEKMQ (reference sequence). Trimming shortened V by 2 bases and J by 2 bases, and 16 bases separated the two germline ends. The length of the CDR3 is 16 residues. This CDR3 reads CASSLLGRPVPYEQYF. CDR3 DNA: TGTGCCAGCAGCTTATTGGGACGCCCAGTGCCCTACGAGCAGTACTTC.

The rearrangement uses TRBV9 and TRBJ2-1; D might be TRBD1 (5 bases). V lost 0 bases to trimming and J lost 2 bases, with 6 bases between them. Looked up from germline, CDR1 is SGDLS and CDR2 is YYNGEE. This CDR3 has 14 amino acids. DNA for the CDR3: TGTGCCAGCAGCGTAGTCAGGGCCTACAATGAGCAGTTCTTC. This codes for CASSVVRAYNEQFF.

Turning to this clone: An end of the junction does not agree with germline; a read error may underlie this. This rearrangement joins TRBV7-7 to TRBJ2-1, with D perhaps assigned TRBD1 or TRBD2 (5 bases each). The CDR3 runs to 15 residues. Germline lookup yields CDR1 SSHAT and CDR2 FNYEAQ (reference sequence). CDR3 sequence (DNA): TGTGCTAGCAGCTCTCAGGGAGCTCCCTACAATGAGCAGTTCTTC. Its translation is CASSSQGAPYNEQFF.

CDR3 coding DNA: TGTGCCAGCAGCTTCAGGAGCGTGGAAGTGGGGGAGCTGTTTTTT. Its translation: CASSFRSVEVGELFF. This chain uses TRBV7-8 with TRBJ2-2; no reliable D call. CDR3 size: 15 residues. V shed 3 bases and J shed 8 bases, with 16 bases lying between them. Germline CDR1 SGHVS, CDR2 FQNEAQ.

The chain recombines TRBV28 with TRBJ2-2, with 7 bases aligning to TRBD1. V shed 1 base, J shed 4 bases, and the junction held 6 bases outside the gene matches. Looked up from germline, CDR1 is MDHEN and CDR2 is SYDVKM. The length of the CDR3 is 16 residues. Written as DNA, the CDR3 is TGTGCCAGCAGTTTATTATCAGGGACAGCCACCGGGGAGCTGTTTTTT. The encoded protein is CASSLLSGTATGELFF.

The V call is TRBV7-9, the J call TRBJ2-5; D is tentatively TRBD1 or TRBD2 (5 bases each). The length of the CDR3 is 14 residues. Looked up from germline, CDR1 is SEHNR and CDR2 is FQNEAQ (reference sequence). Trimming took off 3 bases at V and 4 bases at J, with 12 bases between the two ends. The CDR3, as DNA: TGTGCCAGCAGCTTCGATAGAGGGGCAGAGACCCAGTACTTC. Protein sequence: CASSFDRGAETQYF.

The CDR3, as DNA: TGTGCCAGCAGCCCAGCTCGGGGGGTACAGCAGTACTTC. This sequence encodes CASSPARGVQQYF. This chain uses TRBV7-8 with TRBJ2-7; 7 positions match TRBD2. The CDR3 runs 13 residues. J lost 8 bases, V lost 5 bases, and 9 bases had no gene match. The germline V gene encodes CDR1 SGHVS and CDR2 FQNEAQ.

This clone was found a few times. The CDR3 nucleotides read TGTGCCATCAGTGGCCGAGGAGTCCTTCCTCCCACAGATACGCAGTATTTT. It specifies CAISGRGVLPPTDTQYF. The chain couples TRBV10-3 to TRBJ2-3, with no clear D. The germline V gene has CDR1 ENHRY and CDR2 SYGVKD. Trimming removed 4 bases at V and 2 bases at J, with 19 bases between. This CDR3 contains 17 residues.

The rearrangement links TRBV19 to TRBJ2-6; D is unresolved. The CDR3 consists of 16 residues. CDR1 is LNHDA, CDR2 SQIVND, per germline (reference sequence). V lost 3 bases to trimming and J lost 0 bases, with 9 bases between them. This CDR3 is CASSIFILSGANVLTF. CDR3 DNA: TGTGCCAGTAGTATCTTCATCCTCTCTGGGGCCAACGTCCTGACTTTC.

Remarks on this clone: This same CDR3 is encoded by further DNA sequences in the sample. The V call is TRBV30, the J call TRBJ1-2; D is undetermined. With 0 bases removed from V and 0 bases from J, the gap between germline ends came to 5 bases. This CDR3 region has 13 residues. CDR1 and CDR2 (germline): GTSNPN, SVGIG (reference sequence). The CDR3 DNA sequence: TGTGCCTGGAGTGTAGAACCTAACTATGGCTACACCTTC. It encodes CAWSVEPNYGYTF.